This entry is about one T cell receptor (beta chain). Its antigen is undetermined. This specimen comes from a study of shared clonotypes between healthy human individuals. Assay used: immunoSEQ multiplex PCR; TCRdb lists only in-frame clones, some missing. The data contain some 2.3 million clones, 93% of them seen just once; the ten biggest clones take up about 0.39%. Every contributor of samples was a Caucasian grown-up residing in Nashville, Tennessee. General observations from the study: Apart from blood, nothing was sampled; tissue repertoires likely differ.

V lost 5 bases and J lost 2, with 3 bases in between. The germline CDR1 and CDR2 sequences are SGHTA and FQGTGA. This CDR3 comprises 12 residues. The TCR comes from a man aged 18 to 35 in good health. Some clones in this sample may be carry-over from other donors' samples. The V and J genes are TRBV7-3 and TRBJ2-2; D is ambiguous. Source material: naive CD4+ T cells from PBMCs. Subset reported: CD45RA+ positively selected. The DNA of the CDR3 is TGTGCCAGCAGCGCCAACACCGGGGAGCTGTTTTTT. It yields the protein CASSANTGELFF.